The clone carrying this TCR beta chain was counted between two and nine times. Its matching antigen is unknown. PCR involved 60 Vbeta and 13 Jbeta primers. The data were produced by immunoSEQ multiplex PCR, yet TCRdb's version contains in-frame clones alone and is incomplete. The sample consists of approximately 110,000 clones, around 74% of them appearing once. This sample stems from a study of cytomegalovirus exposure and HLA in healthy donors. Findings of the study overall: Highly shared variants forming one cluster were likely a sequencing artifact. CMV serostatus was the only immune exposure information that was available. More clonal expansion characterized HLA-associated TCR beta chains than equally common others in a later analysis. Confirmation was obtained in vitro that a few CMV-associated chains are specific for CMV antigens.

The CDR3 runs 15 residues. The germline V and J ends were trimmed by 5 bases and 3 bases, with 14 bases remaining between them. The germline CDR1 and CDR2 sequences are SGHTA and FQGNSA. This sequence was found in a woman in her forties in good health and CMV-seropositive. The sequenced material came from PBMCs. The V call is TRBV7-2, the J call TRBJ1-5; perhaps TRBD1 as D (5 bases). CDR3 loop: CASSIDSLNNQPQHF. The CDR3 bases are TGTGCCAGCAGCATCGACAGTCTTAACAATCAGCCCCAGCATTTT. Full variable domain (rest looked up from reference TRBV7-2 and TRBJ1-5): GAGVSQSPSNKVTEKGKDVELRCDPISGHTALYWYRQSLGQGLEFLIYFQGNSAPDKSGLPSDRFSAERTGGSVSTLTIQRTQQEDSAVYLCASSIDSLNNQPQHFGDGTRLSIL.